This TCR beta chain stems from a study of cytomegalovirus exposure and HLA in healthy donors. Study at large: A subsequent analysis stated that the 120 validation repertoires were run on the same platform as the roughly 670 first-cohort repertoires.

Measured with immunoSEQ multiplex PCR; TCRdb has only the in-frame clones, and not every one. Of 100,000 to 150,000 clones in the sample, roughly 88% were seen once. A remark on this clone: The antigen remains undetermined.

Findings of the study overall: Both high specificity and high sensitivity reportedly marked the classifier's diagnosis of cytomegalovirus status. The majority of TCR sequences were rare, yet some public TCRs appeared in many donors. According to the study, about 180 TCR beta chains were cytomegalovirus-associated.

What was sequenced was PBMCs. This sequence was found in a man younger than 30 in good health and CMV-seronegative.

The CDR3 here is CASSRSGRSYNEQFF. The CDR3 bases are TGCGCCAGCAGCCGGAGCGGGCGCTCCTACAATGAGCAGTTCTTC. The chain joins TRBV5-1 to TRBJ2-1, with D perhaps TRBD2 (6 bases). Looked up from germline, CDR1 is SGHRS and CDR2 is YFSETQ. Trimming left V 4 bases short and J 0 bases short, with 11 bases between. The CDR3 is 15 residues long.